The 25 T cell receptor beta chains in this list originate from one sample, sequenced in a study of CD8+ T cells in alopecia areata. Extracted RNA was reverse transcribed, and the resulting cDNA served as sequencing template. Data came from immunoSEQ multiplex PCR; TCRdb stores just in-frame clones and leaves some out. The sample shows 100,000 to 150,000 clones, 45% to 60% of them seen only once. The sequencing used CD4+ T cells sorted from blood, collected at week 0. The receptors stem from a human donor with alopecia areata.

J is TRBJ1-2 and V is TRBV7-2, with no clear D. This CDR3 region has 15 residues. CDR1 is SGHTA, CDR2 FQGNSA, per germline. V dropped 0 bases and J dropped 7 bases, with 15 bases sitting between them. In DNA form, the CDR3 reads TGTGCCAGCAGCTTAGCGTTGTTAGATAGCGGTGGCTACACCTTC. Its protein is CASSLALLDSGGYTF.

This rearrangement joins TRBV6-5 to TRBJ2-7; 11 nucleotides match TRBD2. Germline V gene lookup returns CDR1 MNHEY and CDR2 SVGAGI. V shed 8 bases, J shed 1 base, and the junction held 7 bases outside the gene matches. CDR3 length equals 15 residues. In nucleotides, the CDR3 is TGTGCCAGCGGGACACTAGCGGGAGATTCCTACGAGCAGTACTTC. This encodes CASGTLAGDSYEQYF.

Only a few counts were recorded for this clone. This chain connects TRBV7-2 to TRBJ1-1; a possible D gene is TRBD1 (5 bases). Germline V lookup: CDR1 SGHTA, CDR2 FQGNSA. This CDR3 has 13 amino acids. V lost 2 bases and J lost 8, with 12 bases in between. CDR3 residues: CASSLSKPGEAFF. For the CDR3, the DNA is TGTGCCAGCAGCTTATCCAAGCCAGGGGAAGCTTTCTTT.

This clone occurred a few times. V gene TRBV6-6 combines with J gene TRBJ2-7; 8 bases are a match to TRBD2. In germline, CDR1 is MNHNY, CDR2 SVGAGI (reference sequence). V was clipped by 6 bases and J by 3 bases; unmatched bases: 13. This CDR3 region has 16 residues. Written as DNA, the CDR3 is TGTGCCAGCAGGACCGGCGAGCGGGAGAAGGGCTACGAGCAGTACTTC. As protein: CASRTGEREKGYEQYF.

The V and J genes are TRBV29-1 and TRBJ2-3; TRBD1 aligns across 7 bases. This CDR3 is 18 amino acids long. CDR1 and CDR2 (germline): SQVTM, ANQGSEA. Trimming at V came to 3 bases and at J to 2 bases, leaving 17 bases not matched to a gene. The CDR3, as DNA: TGCAGCGTTGAGGTGATTGGGTTAAGGGGGCGAAACACAGATACGCAGTATTTT. Residues: CSVEVIGLRGRNTDTQYF.

This clone showed up just once. The V call is TRBV7-9, the J call TRBJ1-4, with a possible D match to TRBD1 (6 bases). The CDR3 sequence is 16 residues long. The germline V gene has CDR1 SEHNR and CDR2 FQNEAQ (reference sequence). Trimming cost V 11 bases and J 0 bases, with 19 bases left between them. Here the CDR3 reads CAGGKQGVATNEKLFF. The CDR3, as DNA: TGTGCCGGGGGGAAACAGGGAGTTGCAACTAATGAAAAACTGTTTTTT.

The chain combines TRBV2 with TRBJ2-7, with D perhaps matching TRBD1 or TRBD2 (6 bases each). The V end lost 6 bases, the J end lost 0 bases, and 18 bases lay between the germline ends. Germline CDR1 SNHLY, CDR2 FYNNEI. The CDR3 consists of 16 residues. The CDR3 sequence is CASSPGVGGLSYEQYF. The CDR3 DNA reads TGTGCCAGCAGCCCCGGCGTTGGGGGGCTCTCCTACGAGCAGTACTTC. Full variable domain (remainder filled in from reference TRBV2 and TRBJ2-7): EPEVTQTPSHQVTQMGQEVILRCVPISNHLYFYWYRQILGQKVEFLVSFYNNEISEKSEIFDDQFSVERPDGSNFTLKIRSTKLEDSAMYFCASSPGVGGLSYEQYFGPGTRLTVT.

This chain uses TRBV5-1 with TRBJ1-1, with TRBD1 as a possible D gene (5 bases). Trimming left V 4 bases short and J 1 base short, with 11 bases between. The CDR3 is 14 amino acids. Germline V lookup: CDR1 SGHRS, CDR2 YFSETQ. The DNA of the CDR3 is TGCGCCAGCAGCCGGGACGGCCAGAACACTGAAGCTTTCTTT. Protein: CASSRDGQNTEAFF.

The rearrangement uses TRBV7-9 and TRBJ2-2; TRBD1 matches at 7 bases. Germline CDR1 and CDR2: SEHNR and FQNEAQ (reference sequence). The CDR3 is made up of 16 amino acids. The V segment lost 5 bases and the J segment 0 bases; nucleotides outside the gene matches: 6. The CDR3 coding sequence is TGTGCCAGCAGCCCGGCCGGGACAGCGAACACCGGGGAGCTGTTTTTT. Translated, it gives CASSPAGTANTGELFF.

This clone was observed a handful of times. The CDR3 DNA follows: TGTGCCAGCAGTGGATCGAAGACCCAGTACTTC. The encoded protein is CASSGSKTQYF. The chain couples TRBV28 to TRBJ2-5; no clear D gene. V was clipped by 5 bases and J by 6 bases, with 7 bases between them. The V gene's germline CDR1 is MDHEN and CDR2 SYDVKM. CDR3 length: 11 amino acids.

The V gene is TRBV27, the J gene TRBJ2-5; D is unresolved. The CDR3 consists of 13 residues. V was trimmed by 6 bases and J by 5 bases, leaving 13 bases between them. The germline V gene encodes CDR1 MNHEY and CDR2 SMNVEV (reference sequence). The CDR3 loop is CASRTRRSETQYF. The DNA of the CDR3 is TGTGCCAGCAGGACTCGGCGCTCGGAGACCCAGTACTTC.

This chain uses TRBV5-1 with TRBJ2-7; possible D gene TRBD1, 5 bases. From germline, CDR1 is SGHRS and CDR2 YFSETQ. V was pared by 4 bases and J by 0 bases, with 14 bases between. The CDR3 covers 15 residues. The CDR3 here is CASSAPLGDSYEQYF. The CDR3 bases are TGCGCCAGCAGCGCGCCGTTAGGGGACTCCTACGAGCAGTACTTC.

The gene calls are TRBV7-9 and TRBJ2-1, with no clear D. The CDR3 covers 12 residues. V was cut by 2 bases and J by 7 bases, with 6 bases left in between. Looked up from germline, CDR1 is SEHNR and CDR2 is FQNEAQ (reference sequence). CDR3 in amino acids: CASSLTVNEQFF. The CDR3 coding sequence is TGTGCCAGCAGCTTAACTGTTAATGAGCAGTTCTTC.

CDR3 sequence reads: CASSLARGAGELFF. DNA of the CDR3: TGCGCCAGCAGCTTGGCCAGGGGTGCCGGGGAGCTGTTTTTT. The rearrangement joins TRBV5-1 to TRBJ2-2; perhaps TRBD1 as D (6 bases). Germline values: CDR1 SGHRS, CDR2 YFSETQ. V lost 0 bases and J lost 6, with 9 bases in between. The CDR3 covers 14 residues.

The chain combines TRBV2 with TRBJ1-1; possibly TRBD1 for D (5 bases). The germline gives CDR1 SNHLY, CDR2 FYNNEI. Deletions cut 3 bases from V and 5 bases from J, with 19 bases between. This CDR3 is 16 amino acids long. CDR3 in DNA: TGTGCCAGCAGTGATAGGGGCAGGTACCACAGTACTGAAGCTTTCTTT. Encoded protein: CASSDRGRYHSTEAFF.

The chain recombines TRBV7-2 with TRBJ1-1; 7 bases are a match to TRBD1. Germline V gives CDR1 SGHTA, CDR2 FQGNSA. The CDR3 consists of 14 residues. V was pared by 5 bases and J by 1 base, with 4 bases of the junction left unmatched. CDR3 nucleotides: TGTGCCAGCAGCCCCCGACAGGGGAACACTGAAGCTTTCTTT. Its protein product is CASSPRQGNTEAFF.

The rearrangement links TRBV19 to TRBJ2-5; D unclear. CDR3 size: 15 residues. Germline V CDR1 and CDR2: LNHDA, SQIVND (reference sequence). V lost 3 bases, J lost 0 bases, and 11 bases lay in between. CDR3 protein: CASSIWPGNQETQYF. The CDR3 nucleotides read TGTGCCAGTAGTATCTGGCCAGGTAACCAAGAGACCCAGTACTTC.

CDR3 bases: TGTGCCAGCAGCTTGGACCGGACTAGCGGTTCAACAGATACGCAGTATTTT. Residues: CASSLDRTSGSTDTQYF. V is TRBV7-8 and J is TRBJ2-3; 10 bases map to TRBD2. This CDR3 region has 17 residues. The V segment lost 3 bases and the J segment 3 bases; nucleotides outside the gene matches: 9. The germline CDR1 and CDR2 sequences are SGHVS and FQNEAQ.

The chain links TRBV14 to TRBJ2-2, with D uncertain. Germline assignment: CDR1 SGHDN and CDR2 FVKESK. V was pared by 0 bases and J by 8 bases, with 13 bases between. The CDR3 has 15 residues. In nucleotides, the CDR3 is TGTGCCAGCAGCCAAGATGGGCCCTCCCGGGGGGAGCTGTTTTTT. It is translated as CASSQDGPSRGELFF.

J is TRBJ2-5 and V is TRBV5-1; weak D call: TRBD2 (6 bases). There are 13 residues in the CDR3. Germline V CDR1 and CDR2: SGHRS, YFSETQ. Trimming stripped 3 bases from V and 5 bases from J, with 11 bases between. CDR3 region: CASSSGVAETQYF. CDR3 DNA: TGCGCCAGCAGCTCGGGAGTAGCGGAGACCCAGTACTTC.

The chain employs TRBV19 and TRBJ2-2; D is possibly TRBD1 (6 bases). The CDR3 loop spans 16 amino acids. The ends were cut back, 6 bases at V and 1 base at J, with 15 bases in the middle. Germline values: CDR1 LNHDA, CDR2 SQIVND (reference sequence). CDR3 amino acids: CASSPTGTLNTGELFF. DNA of the CDR3: TGTGCCAGTAGCCCTACCGGGACATTGAACACCGGGGAGCTGTTTTTT.

The rearrangement uses TRBV7-3 and TRBJ2-2; D not resolved. CDR1 and CDR2 (germline): SGHTA, FQGTGA. There are 14 residues in the CDR3. Trimming took off 4 bases at V and 5 bases at J, with 11 bases between the two ends. The DNA of the CDR3 is TGTGCCAGCAGCTACCCCGGTGGGACCGGGGAGCTGTTTTTT. It translates to CASSYPGGTGELFF.

There are a few counts of this clone. The chain uses TRBV7-9 and TRBJ2-3, with TRBD1 as a possible D gene (6 bases). The V and J ends lost 3 bases and 5 bases respectively, with 9 bases between them. Germline loops: CDR1 SEHNR, CDR2 FQNEAQ (reference sequence). The CDR3 extends over 13 amino acids. The CDR3 bases are TGTGCCAGCAGCTTCAGGGGTGGAGATACGCAGTATTTT. Translating gives CASSFRGGDTQYF.

This clone was seen a few times. This chain joins TRBV6-5 and TRBJ1-3; D is uncertain. CDR3 length: 15 residues. Trimming stripped 4 bases from V and 0 bases from J, with 10 bases between. Germline lookup yields CDR1 MNHEY and CDR2 SVGAGI. CDR3 loop: CASSFTRNSGNTIYF. The DNA for the CDR3 is TGTGCCAGCAGTTTTACACGGAACTCTGGAAACACCATATATTTT.

This clone was detected only once. This chain links TRBV5-6 with TRBJ1-1; a weak D match, TRBD1 (6 bases). Trimming removed 0 bases at V and 0 bases at J, with 6 bases between. There are 14 residues in the CDR3. In germline, CDR1 is SGHDT, CDR2 YYEEEE. CDR3 DNA sequence: TGTGCCAGCAGCTTGGGACAGGTGAACACTGAAGCTTTCTTT. Translated: CASSLGQVNTEAFF.